The 27 T cell receptor beta chains below all came from one sample that was sequenced in a study of memory B cells and T cells in multiple sclerosis. Profiled with immunoSEQ multiplex PCR; TCRdb holds only in-frame clones, not every one. Among about 32,000 clones listed, 86% were seen once. For these receptors, no antigen is known. CFSE-dim autoproliferating and CFSE-high non-proliferating T cells from unstimulated culture were sequenced separately. Cultures began with approximately 4.5x10^7 CFSE-labeled PBMCs, unstimulated for 7 days, with replicate wells pooled. The sample was PBMCs from blood kept in culture. The receptors were sampled from a human donor with multiple sclerosis.

The chain combines TRBV7-8 with TRBJ1-5, with D maybe TRBD1 (5 bases). Trimming removed 3 bases from V and 0 bases from J, with 9 bases in between. Germline loops: CDR1 SGHVS, CDR2 FQNEAQ. The CDR3 runs to 15 residues. The CDR3 reads CASSLDNHSNQPQHF. Written as DNA, the CDR3 is TGTGCCAGCAGCTTGGACAACCATAGCAATCAGCCCCAGCATTTT.

Only one count was recorded for this clone. The rearrangement uses TRBV6-4 and TRBJ2-7, with 9 bases fitting TRBD2. Germline loops: CDR1 MRHNA, CDR2 SNTAGT. The trim removed 9 bases at V and 7 bases at J, leaving 13 bases unmatched. The CDR3 is made up of 14 amino acids. The CDR3 coding sequence is TGTGCCAGGATCTCGGGCGGGAGGGCGCATGAGCAGTACTTC. This translates into CARISGGRAHEQYF.

There are a few counts of this clone. The chain links TRBV5-4 to TRBJ2-7, with a tentative D call TRBD1 (6 bases). The germline V gene encodes CDR1 SGHNT and CDR2 YYREEE (reference sequence). Trimming took off 0 bases at V and 9 bases at J, with 16 bases between the two ends. The CDR3 covers 14 residues. The CDR3 coding sequence is TGTGCCAGCAGCTTGGCAGGGGAGAATTATGGGCAGTACTTC. The encoded protein is CASSLAGENYGQYF.

V usage is TRBV10-3 and J usage is TRBJ2-2; TRBD2 agrees at 8 bases. This CDR3 has 16 amino acids. V was clipped by 4 bases and J by 3 bases; unmatched bases: 7. Germline loops: CDR1 ENHRY, CDR2 SYGVKD. CDR3 loop: CAISASGRPDTGELFF. DNA of the CDR3: TGTGCCATCAGTGCCAGCGGGAGACCGGACACCGGGGAGCTGTTTTTT.

This clone showed up just a few times. This chain connects TRBV5-4 to TRBJ1-2, with a tentative D call TRBD1 (6 bases). CDR1 SGHNT and CDR2 YYREEE come from the germline V gene (reference sequence). Trimming removed 0 bases from V and 2 bases from J, with 11 bases in between. The CDR3 contains 15 residues. CDR3 region: CASSLGTDANYGYTF. The CDR3 DNA is TGTGCCAGCAGCTTGGGGACAGACGCCAACTATGGCTACACCTTC.

The gene calls are TRBV5-1 and TRBJ2-5; 7 bases map to TRBD1. Germline loops: CDR1 SGHRS, CDR2 YFSETQ. This CDR3 is 15 amino acids long. The J segment lost 2 bases and the V segment lost 0 bases, leaving 4 bases of the junction unmatched. CDR3 protein: CASSLGRGRQETQYF. The CDR3 DNA follows: TGCGCCAGCAGCTTGGGAAGGGGGCGTCAAGAGACCCAGTACTTC.

CDR3 DNA sequence: TGCGTCCGAGGTGGGATCGGGGTTGGGAGGGAGCAGTTCTTC. Its translation: CVRGGIGVGREQFF. The chain recombines TRBV10-1 with TRBJ2-1; D possibly corresponds to TRBD2 (6 bases). The length of the CDR3 is 14 residues. Germline CDR1 is WNHNN and CDR2 is SYGVQD (reference sequence).

V is TRBV10-1 and J is TRBJ1-1; D gene ambiguous. The CDR3 contains 13 residues. Trimming cost V 3 bases and J 11 bases, with 16 bases left between them. CDR1 is WNHNN and CDR2 is SYGVQD in the germline V gene (reference sequence). The CDR3: CASSDSGISRAFF. The CDR3 coding sequence is TGCGCCAGCAGTGACAGTGGAATTTCTCGGGCTTTCTTT.

The chain recombines TRBV27 with TRBJ2-7; 11 nucleotides line up with TRBD2. This CDR3 spans 16 amino acids. Germline V gene data show CDR1 as MNHEY and CDR2 as SMNVEV (reference sequence). Unmatched junction bases numbered 9, after V lost 2 bases and J lost 6 bases. This CDR3 reads CASSLVPGLADSEQYF. For the CDR3, the DNA is TGTGCCAGCAGTTTAGTCCCGGGACTAGCGGACTCCGAGCAGTACTTC.

The chain combines TRBV5-4 with TRBJ2-1; D not resolved. The germline gives CDR1 SGHNT, CDR2 YYREEE (reference sequence). This CDR3 comprises 13 residues. Trimming removed 4 bases at V and 6 bases at J, with 11 bases between. The CDR3 region has the DNA TGTGCCAGCAGCCCCCGCCTAGGCAATGAGCAGTTCTTC. The encoded protein is CASSPRLGNEQFF.

The chain has TRBV30 and TRBJ2-1, with TRBD2 matching 14 bases. Looked up from germline, CDR1 is GTSNPN and CDR2 is SVGIG (reference sequence). The CDR3 extends over 22 amino acids. V shed 1 base, J shed 0 bases, and the junction held 17 bases outside the gene matches. The CDR3, as DNA: TGTGCCTGGAGTGGATATTTCACCGGACTAGCGGGAGGCGCTTCCTCCTACAATGAGCAGTTCTTC. Translated: CAWSGYFTGLAGGASSYNEQFF.

This clone has just a few counts. This chain connects TRBV5-4 to TRBJ1-6, with 7 positions matching TRBD1. The germline gives CDR1 SGHNT, CDR2 YYREEE (reference sequence). V lost 4 bases, J lost 13 bases, and 11 bases stayed unmatched. The CDR3 runs 14 residues. CDR3 DNA: TGTGCCAGCAGCGCGGGACAGCAAACCGTCCCCCTCCACTTT. Translated: CASSAGQQTVPLHF.

The gene calls are TRBV5-1 and TRBJ2-7; the D is unclear. CDR3 size: 14 residues. Germline CDR1 SGHRS, CDR2 YFSETQ. V lost 1 base to trimming and J lost 3 bases, with 11 bases between them. This CDR3 is CASSLWFASYEQYF. CDR3 nucleotide sequence: TGCGCCAGCAGCTTGTGGTTTGCGAGCTACGAGCAGTACTTC. The full variable domain, completed using reference TRBV5-1 and TRBJ2-7, is KAGVTQTPRYLIKTRGQQVTLSCSPISGHRSVSWYQQTPGQGLQFLFEYFSETQRNKGNFPGRFSGRQFSNSRSEMNVSTLELGDSALYLCASSLWFASYEQYFGPGTRLTVT.

This clone was found a few times. The chain is built from TRBV2 and TRBJ1-5; D is undetermined. Per the germline V gene, CDR1 is SNHLY and CDR2 is FYNNEI. The V gene lost 7 bases and the J gene lost 4 bases, with 8 bases spanning the gap. The CDR3 loop spans 12 amino acids. The CDR3 region has the DNA TGTGCCAGCACGATCAGAAATCAGCCCCAGCATTTT. Translated, it gives CASTIRNQPQHF.

This chain connects TRBV6-6 to TRBJ1-5; D gene uncertain. Trimming left V 5 bases short and J 0 bases short, with 11 bases between. The CDR3 runs to 15 residues. Per germline, CDR1 MNHNY and CDR2 SVGAGI (reference sequence). This CDR3 is CASSPYQNSNQPQHF. The CDR3 DNA is TGTGCCAGCAGTCCCTACCAGAATAGCAATCAGCCCCAGCATTTT.

This chain connects TRBV2 to TRBJ1-2; TRBD1 might be the D (5 bases). Germline lookup yields CDR1 SNHLY and CDR2 FYNNEI. Trimming took off 7 bases at V and 4 bases at J, with 19 bases between the two ends. This CDR3 is built from 15 residues. DNA for the CDR3: TGTGCCAGCATGCTCCGGGACCGCCTACCCTATGGCTACACCTTC. It translates to CASMLRDRLPYGYTF.

V usage is TRBV9 and J usage is TRBJ1-5; D is possibly TRBD1 (5 bases). V gave up 3 bases and J gave up 6 bases, with 13 bases separating them. The CDR3 sequence is 14 residues long. CDR1 is SGDLS, CDR2 YYNGEE, per germline. In nucleotides, the CDR3 is TGTGCCAGCAGCGCGGGGGTGTTCGGTCAGCCCCAGCATTTT. It specifies CASSAGVFGQPQHF.

The chain uses TRBV6-5 and TRBJ2-5, with unresolved D. The germline CDR1 and CDR2 sequences are MNHEY and SVGAGI. V dropped 5 bases and J dropped 2 bases, with 3 bases sitting between them. This CDR3 spans 11 amino acids. DNA of the CDR3: TGTGCCAGCAGTACTCAAGAGACCCAGTACTTC. Its protein is CASSTQETQYF.

The DNA for the CDR3 is TGTGCCAGCAGTTCTCCGGGGAGCAATCAGCCCCAGCATTTT. It codes for CASSSPGSNQPQHF. This rearrangement joins TRBV2 to TRBJ1-5, with D unclear. The germline V and J ends were trimmed by 5 bases and 1 base, with 9 bases remaining between them. Germline values: CDR1 SNHLY, CDR2 FYNNEI. The CDR3 loop spans 14 amino acids.

The genes are TRBV16 and TRBJ1-4; D unresolved. The V gene lost 4 bases and the J gene lost 5 bases, with 14 bases spanning the gap. The CDR3 runs to 15 residues. Germline V CDR1 and CDR2: KGHSY, FQNENV. The CDR3 region is CASSPRLGENEKLFF. CDR3 nucleotide sequence: TGTGCCAGCAGCCCCCGGTTGGGTGAAAATGAAAAACTGTTTTTT.

DNA of the CDR3: TGTGCCAGCTCACCTTTTAGCGGGAGCACAGATACGCAGTATTTT. This sequence encodes CASSPFSGSTDTQYF. The chain has TRBV18 and TRBJ2-3; 7 bases agree with TRBD2. The CDR3 has 15 amino acids. CDR1 and CDR2 from the germline V gene are KGHSH and LQKENI. The V gene end was trimmed by 3 bases and the J gene end by 0 bases; junction bases not matched to a gene: 3.

The chain couples TRBV5-1 to TRBJ2-5; perhaps TRBD2 as D (6 bases). The V gene lost 7 bases and the J gene lost 5 bases, with 15 bases spanning the gap. This CDR3 is 13 amino acids long. Germline loops: CDR1 SGHRS, CDR2 YFSETQ. The CDR3 DNA reads TGCGCCAGCGGGGCCCGGGGACTGGAGACCCAGTACTTC. Its protein is CASGARGLETQYF.

The chain links TRBV30 to TRBJ1-1; possible D gene TRBD1, 6 bases. Germline V gene sequence: CDR1 GTSNPN, CDR2 SVGIG (reference sequence). The V gene lost 6 bases and the J gene lost 5 bases, with 10 bases spanning the gap. The CDR3 totals 11 residues. The chain's CDR3 is CACRGATEAFF. CDR3 coding DNA: TGTGCCTGCCGGGGGGCAACTGAAGCTTTCTTT. The variable domain in full, completed from reference TRBV30 and TRBJ1-1, reads SQTIHQWPATLVQPVGSPLSLECTVEGTSNPNLYWYRQAAGRGLQLLFYSVGIGQISSEVPQNLSASRPQDRQFILSSKKLLLSDSGFYLCACRGATEAFFGQGTRLTVV.

The chain links TRBV7-9 to TRBJ2-5, with 9 bases that match TRBD1. This CDR3 has 16 amino acids. The germline V gene has CDR1 SEHNR and CDR2 FQNEAQ (reference sequence). J gave up 4 bases and V 0 bases, and 6 bases lay outside the gene matches. The CDR3 region is CASSLAQGAKGETQYF. The DNA for the CDR3 is TGTGCCAGCAGCTTAGCACAGGGGGCGAAGGGAGAGACCCAGTACTTC.

This clone is a singleton in its sample. The CDR3 sequence: CASSLRPAGGADTQYF. CDR3 nucleotide sequence: TGCGCCAGCAGCTTGCGGCCAGCGGGAGGCGCAGATACGCAGTATTTT. The chain employs TRBV5-1 and TRBJ2-3; 9 bases align to TRBD2. The CDR3 extends over 16 amino acids. J lost 4 bases, V lost 1 base, and 7 bases had no gene match. Germline V lookup: CDR1 SGHRS, CDR2 YFSETQ.

The J gene is TRBJ2-1, the V gene TRBV6-5; D not certain. This CDR3 has 11 amino acids. The germline gives CDR1 MNHEY, CDR2 SVGAGI. V was clipped by 10 bases and J by 4 bases, with 8 bases between them. The CDR3: CATRRYNEQFF. CDR3 nucleotides: TGTGCCACGCGGAGATACAATGAGCAGTTCTTC.

The chain joins TRBV15 to TRBJ2-1; TRBD2 matches at 8 bases. Germline V CDR1 and CDR2: LNHNV, YYDKDF (reference sequence). This CDR3 has 15 amino acids. V gave up 5 bases and J gave up 7 bases; unmatched junction bases: 10. The DNA of the CDR3 is TGTGCCACCAGCCACGGTAAGGCTAGCGGGAATGAGCAGTTCTTC. Protein: CATSHGKASGNEQFF.